The T cell receptor (beta chain) under discussion was sequenced for a study of tumor-infiltrating lymphocytes in oesophageal squamous cell carcinoma (dated by TCRdb to the mid-2010s). With respect to this clonotype: The clone's antigen remains unknown. No much larger clone exists at a distance of one base, and base qualities are not known.

The library was prepared using PCR. Sequencer: Illumina HiSeq 2000. TCRdb applied fastp at Q25 and MiXCR to the public reads, then kept only in-frame beta chains. Entries that share a CDR3 protein sequence are merged under the most common genes and DNA. This sample is represented by just under 20,000 distinct CDR3 sequences; over 40% of them were singletons. The ten largest account for roughly 13% of the sample. V is reduced by 11 bases and J by 4 bases, leaving a spacing of 11 bases between them. CDR1 and CDR2 were assigned from the germline V gene as MDHEN and SYDVKM. The CDR3 starts with the cysteine, ends with the phenylalanine, and has 11 residues. Only the CDR3 region is kept as DNA, spanning 33 bases read in frame from base 1.

Sequenced sample: normal esophageal tissue next to the tumor. The receptor chain draws on TRBV28 and TRBJ1-2; no D gene is confidently identified. The origin of this receptor is a male donor with esophageal squamous cell carcinoma. For the CDR3, the sequence is CASGIGYGYTF. The bases read TGTGCCTCGGGGATTGGCTATGGCTACACCTTC.